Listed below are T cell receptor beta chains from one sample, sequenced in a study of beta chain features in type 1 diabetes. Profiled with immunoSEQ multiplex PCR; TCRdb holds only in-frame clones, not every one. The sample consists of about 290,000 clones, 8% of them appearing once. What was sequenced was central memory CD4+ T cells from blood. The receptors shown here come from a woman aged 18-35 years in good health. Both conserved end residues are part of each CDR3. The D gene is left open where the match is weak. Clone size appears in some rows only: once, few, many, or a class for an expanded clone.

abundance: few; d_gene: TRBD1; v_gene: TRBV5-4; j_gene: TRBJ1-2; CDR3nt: TGTGCCAGCAGCGCGTCGGCAGGGGGCGCCTATGGCTACACCTTC; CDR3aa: CASSASAGGAYGYTF
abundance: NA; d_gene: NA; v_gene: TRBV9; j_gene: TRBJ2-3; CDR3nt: TGTGCCAGCAGCGTAGGTGGTAGTACAGATACGCAGTATTTT; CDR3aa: CASSVGGSTDTQYF
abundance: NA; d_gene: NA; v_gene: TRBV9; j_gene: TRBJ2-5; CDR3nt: TGTGCCAGCAGCGTAGGGGGCACGGGATGGGGTGGAGAAGAGACCCAGTACTTC; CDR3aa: CASSVGGTGWGGEETQYF
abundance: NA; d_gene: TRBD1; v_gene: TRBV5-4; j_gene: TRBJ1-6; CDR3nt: TGTGCCAGCAGCCTCGGGCCGGGACAGTATTCACCCCTCCACTTT; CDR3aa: CASSLGPGQYSPLHF
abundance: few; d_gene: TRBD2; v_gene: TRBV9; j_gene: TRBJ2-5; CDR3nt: TGTGCCAGCAGTCCGGGACTAGCGGGAGAAGAGACCCAGTACTTC; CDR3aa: CASSPGLAGEETQYF
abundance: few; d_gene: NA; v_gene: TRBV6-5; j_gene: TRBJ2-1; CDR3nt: TGTGCCAGCAGTTACGAGGGGTTCGGCAATGAGCAGTTCTTC; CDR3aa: CASSYEGFGNEQFF
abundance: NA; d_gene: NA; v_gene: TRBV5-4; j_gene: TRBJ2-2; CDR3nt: TGTGCCAGCAGCTTGGACCCGACGGGGACGAACACCGGGGAGCTGTTTTTT; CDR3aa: CASSLDPTGTNTGELFF
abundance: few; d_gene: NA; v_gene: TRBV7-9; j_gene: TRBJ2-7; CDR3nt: TGTGCCAGCGGCAGGACTATAACCTACGAGCAGTACTTC; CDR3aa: CASGRTITYEQYF
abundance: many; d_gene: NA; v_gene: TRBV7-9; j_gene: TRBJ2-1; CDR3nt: TGTGCCAGCAGTTTTCGGACGATGGGCAATGAGCAGTTCTTC; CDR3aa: CASSFRTMGNEQFF
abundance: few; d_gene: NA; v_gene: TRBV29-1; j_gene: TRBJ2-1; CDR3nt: TGCAGCGTTGGAGGGCCCAACAATGAGCAGTTCTTC; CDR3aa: CSVGGPNNEQFF
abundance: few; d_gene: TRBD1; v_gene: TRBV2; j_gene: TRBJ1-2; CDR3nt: TGTGCCAGCAGTGGGGGACAGGGTGGTGGCTACACCTTC; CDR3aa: CASSGGQGGGYTF
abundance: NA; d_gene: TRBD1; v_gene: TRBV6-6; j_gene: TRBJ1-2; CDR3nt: TGTGCCAGCAGTACACCGGACAGGGCGGCCTATGGCTACACCTTC; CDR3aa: CASSTPDRAAYGYTF
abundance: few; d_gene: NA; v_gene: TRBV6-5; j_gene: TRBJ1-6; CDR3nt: TGTGCCAGCAGTTCGGAGCCAGGGTATGGTTCACCCCTCCACTTT; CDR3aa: CASSSEPGYGSPLHF
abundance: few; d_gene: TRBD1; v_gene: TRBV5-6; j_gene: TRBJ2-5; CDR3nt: TGTGCCAGCAGCCCGGGGACAGACCAAGAGACCCAGTACTTC; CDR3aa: CASSPGTDQETQYF
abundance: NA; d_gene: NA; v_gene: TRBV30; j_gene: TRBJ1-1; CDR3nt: TGTGCCTGGAGTCTCCGGGGCCGGAACACTGAAGCTTTCTTT; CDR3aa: CAWSLRGRNTEAFF
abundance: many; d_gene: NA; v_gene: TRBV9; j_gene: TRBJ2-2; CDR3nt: TGTGCCAGCAGCGATCACGACCGTGACACCGGGGAGCTGTTTTTT; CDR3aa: CASSDHDRDTGELFF
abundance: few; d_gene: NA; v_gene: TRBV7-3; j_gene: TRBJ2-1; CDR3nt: TGTGCCAGCAGCTTAACCGTTAGCTCCTACAATGAGCAGTTCTTC; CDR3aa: CASSLTVSSYNEQFF
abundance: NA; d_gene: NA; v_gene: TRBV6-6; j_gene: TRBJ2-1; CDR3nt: TGTGCCAGCAGGACCCGGGGGCACAAGTACAATGAGCAGTTCTTC; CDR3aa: CASRTRGHKYNEQFF
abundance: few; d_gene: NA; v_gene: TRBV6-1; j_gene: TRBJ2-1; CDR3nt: TGTGCCAGCAGTAGGAGGGGATACAATGAGCAGTTCTTC; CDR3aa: CASSRRGYNEQFF
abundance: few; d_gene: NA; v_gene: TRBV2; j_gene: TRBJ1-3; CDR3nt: TGTGCCAGCAAATGGGCGAGCTCTGGAAACACCATATATTTT; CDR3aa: CASKWASSGNTIYF
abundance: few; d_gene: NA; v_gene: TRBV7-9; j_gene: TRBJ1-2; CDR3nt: TGTGCCAGCTTGATACCGGGGGGAAATGGAGGCTACACCTTC; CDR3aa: CASLIPGGNGGYTF
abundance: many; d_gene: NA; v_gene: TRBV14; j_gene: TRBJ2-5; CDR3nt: TGTGCCAGCAGCCAAGACACGTTCCAAGAGACCCAGTACTTC; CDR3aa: CASSQDTFQETQYF
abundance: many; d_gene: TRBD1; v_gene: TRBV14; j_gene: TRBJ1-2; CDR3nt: TGTGCCAGCAGCGCCACAGGGGTTCGTGGCTACACCTTC; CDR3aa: CASSATGVRGYTF